This entry lists 14 T cell receptor beta chains sequenced from one sample in a study of beta chain features in type 1 diabetes. Expressed TCRB transcripts were sequenced because the isolated RNA had all been reverse transcribed beforehand. This table comes from immunoSEQ multiplex PCR, and its TCRdb copy is limited to in-frame clones, with some not included. Here the sample spans approximately 150,000 clones, less than 11% being singletons. The sample was naive CD4+ T cells from blood. These receptors were taken from a man in his late teens or twenties in good health.

This clone appeared a few times. The chain uses TRBV5-1 and TRBJ2-5; a possible D gene is TRBD2 (5 bases). V shed 4 bases and J shed 0 bases, with 10 bases lying between them. From germline, CDR1 is SGHRS and CDR2 YFSETQ. The CDR3 covers 14 residues. In nucleotides, the CDR3 is TGCGCCAGCAGCCCGGGGTCGTACCAAGAGACCCAGTACTTC. Protein product: CASSPGSYQETQYF.

The chain recombines TRBV7-6 with TRBJ1-2; TRBD1 matches at 7 bases. The CDR3 is 12 amino acids. V shed 3 bases and J 8 bases; nucleotides not matched to a gene: 3. The V gene's germline CDR1 is SGHVS and CDR2 FNYEAQ. The CDR3 protein is CASSFTGEGYTF. The CDR3, as DNA: TGTGCCAGCAGCTTTACAGGGGAAGGCTACACCTTC.

This clone has a handful of counts. The V call is TRBV19, the J call TRBJ2-7; perhaps TRBD2 as D (6 bases). CDR1 and CDR2 (germline): LNHDA, SQIVND (reference sequence). This CDR3 contains 13 residues. V was clipped by 6 bases and J by 6 bases, with 15 bases between them. The CDR3 sequence is CASSVLRGGEQYF. Written as DNA, the CDR3 is TGTGCCAGTAGCGTCCTACGGGGAGGCGAGCAGTACTTC.

The chain uses TRBV5-1 and TRBJ2-3; TRBD2 is a possible D gene (7 bases). The CDR3 consists of 15 residues. V gave up 6 bases and J gave up 5 bases, with 19 bases separating them. Germline assignment: CDR1 SGHRS and CDR2 YFSETQ. Here the CDR3 DNA reads TGCGCCAGCAACAACAAGAGAGGGGGGGGAGATACGCAGTATTTT. Protein product: CASNNKRGGGDTQYF.

The rearrangement uses TRBV29-1 and TRBJ2-1; 13 bases align to TRBD2. The CDR3 extends over 17 amino acids. The V and J ends lost 4 bases and 0 bases, in that order; junction bases with no gene match: 6. Germline V lookup: CDR1 SQVTM, CDR2 ANQGSEA. The CDR3 DNA follows: TGCAGCGTTGCAGGGACTAGCGGGGCGAGCTCCTACAATGAGCAGTTCTTC. Translated, it gives CSVAGTSGASSYNEQFF.

The chain uses TRBV6-6 and TRBJ1-2; D unresolved. Trimming took off 5 bases at V and 2 bases at J, with 15 bases between the two ends. The germline V gene has CDR1 MNHNY and CDR2 SVGAGI (reference sequence). The CDR3 spans 15 residues. The CDR3: CASSLTGRENYGYTF. CDR3 DNA: TGTGCCAGCAGTCTTACGGGCCGGGAGAACTATGGCTACACCTTC.

This clone was picked up a small number of times. The CDR3 DNA sequence: TGTGCCAGCAGTCCAGGGTTGACAAACACCATATATTTT. Its protein is CASSPGLTNTIYF. The chain uses TRBV5-4 and TRBJ1-3; tentative D call: TRBD1 (5 bases). Germline CDR1 SGHNT, CDR2 YYREEE (reference sequence). This CDR3 has 13 residues. V dropped 5 bases and J dropped 6 bases, with 12 bases sitting between them.

This clone was detected a few times. The V gene is TRBV6-6, the J gene TRBJ1-1, with 11 bases identical to TRBD1. This CDR3 comprises 13 residues. Germline V gene sequence: CDR1 MNHNY, CDR2 SVGAGI (reference sequence). Trimming at V came to 7 bases and at J to 12 bases, leaving 10 bases not matched to a gene. CDR3 DNA sequence: TGTGCCAGCATCTACGGGACAGGGGGATTGACTTTCTTT. Translation gives CASIYGTGGLTFF.

This clone was observed a few times. V and J are TRBV7-2 and TRBJ2-1, with 7 bases identical to TRBD1. Germline loops: CDR1 SGHTA, CDR2 FQGNSA. This CDR3 has 15 amino acids. V trimming: 6 bases; J trimming: 7 bases; junction bases outside the gene matches: 12. CDR3 sequence (DNA): TGTGCCAGCAGTCGACAGGGTGCCATGGGAAATGAGCAGTTCTTC. This codes for CASSRQGAMGNEQFF.

The chain recombines TRBV5-5 with TRBJ1-3; D may be TRBD1 (5 bases). The germline V and J ends were trimmed by 7 bases and 0 bases, with 14 bases remaining between them. CDR1 is SGHKS and CDR2 is YYEKEE in the germline V gene (reference sequence). This CDR3 spans 15 amino acids. The CDR3 loop is CASQHTGVSGNTIYF. The DNA for the CDR3 is TGTGCCAGCCAACATACAGGAGTCTCTGGAAACACCATATATTTT.

The chain joins TRBV5-4 to TRBJ1-2, with D perhaps matching TRBD1 (5 bases). CDR3 length: 15 amino acids. Looked up from germline, CDR1 is SGHNT and CDR2 is YYREEE (reference sequence). Trimming cost V 2 bases and J 2 bases, with 13 bases left between them. The CDR3 nucleotides are TGTGCCAGCAGCTTCCGGCGGGGGACGAACTATGGCTACACCTTC. Its translation: CASSFRRGTNYGYTF.

This clone appeared a few times. This chain connects TRBV7-9 to TRBJ1-4, with 8 nucleotides matching TRBD1. Germline V gives CDR1 SEHNR, CDR2 FQNEAQ (reference sequence). V trimming: 5 bases; J trimming: 8 bases; junction bases outside the gene matches: 13. This CDR3 has 16 residues. DNA of the CDR3: TGTGCCAGCAGCAAAGAGGGGGACAGGCCGGGAGAAAAACTGTTTTTT. Protein product: CASSKEGDRPGEKLFF.

The CDR3 here is CASSAPLAGGINIQYF. CDR3 coding DNA: TGTGCCAGCAGCGCTCCGTTAGCGGGGGGCATAAACATTCAGTACTTC. The V and J genes are TRBV5-6 and TRBJ2-4; TRBD2 matches 10 bases. This CDR3 has 16 amino acids. J gave up 6 bases and V 4 bases, and 10 bases lay outside the gene matches. Germline CDR1 is SGHDT and CDR2 is YYEEEE.

This clone occurred a few times. The chain has TRBV7-9 and TRBJ1-1, with a possible D match to TRBD1 (5 bases). The CDR3 sequence is 13 residues long. The V end lost 5 bases, the J end lost 3 bases, and 10 bases lay between the germline ends. Germline CDR1 reads SEHNR; CDR2 reads FQNEAQ (reference sequence). In nucleotides, the CDR3 is TGTGCCAGCAGCCGGGGGGTTGACACTGAAGCTTTCTTT. As protein: CASSRGVDTEAFF. Full variable domain (rest looked up from reference TRBV7-9 and TRBJ1-1): DTGVSQNPRHKITKRGQNVTFRCDPISEHNRLYWYRQTLGQGPEFLTYFQNEAQLEKSRLLSDRFSAERPKGSFSTLEIQRTEQGDSAMYLCASSRGVDTEAFFGQGTRLTVV.